This T cell receptor beta chain was found in a study of OX40 agonist ivuxolimab in advanced cancers. Study overall: Among those enrolled, mean age was roughly 55 years (range about 23 to 79) and 70% to 85% were male.

The V and J ends lost 5 bases and 5 bases, in that order; junction bases with no gene match: 5. This CDR3 comprises 15 residues. Germline CDR1 SGHAT, CDR2 FQDESV (reference sequence). On cycle 4 day 1 and cycle 7 day 1, as well as at baseline, blood was sampled. Here immunoSEQ multiplex PCR was the method, and the copy in TCRdb shows in-frame clones only, minus some. The sample contains fewer than 80,000 clones, 85% of which appear only once. The sequencing here drew on CD4+ or CD8+ T cells sorted from blood, taken in a trial of the OX40 agonist ivuxolimab. The receptor was derived from an adult with an advanced solid tumor such as melanoma, head and neck, liver or kidney cancer. The chain combines TRBV11-1 with TRBJ1-6; TRBD1 aligns across 8 bases. CDR3 residues: CASSMGDRNNSPLHF. The DNA of the CDR3 is TGTGCCAGCAGCATGGGGGACAGGAATAATTCACCCCTCCACTTT.